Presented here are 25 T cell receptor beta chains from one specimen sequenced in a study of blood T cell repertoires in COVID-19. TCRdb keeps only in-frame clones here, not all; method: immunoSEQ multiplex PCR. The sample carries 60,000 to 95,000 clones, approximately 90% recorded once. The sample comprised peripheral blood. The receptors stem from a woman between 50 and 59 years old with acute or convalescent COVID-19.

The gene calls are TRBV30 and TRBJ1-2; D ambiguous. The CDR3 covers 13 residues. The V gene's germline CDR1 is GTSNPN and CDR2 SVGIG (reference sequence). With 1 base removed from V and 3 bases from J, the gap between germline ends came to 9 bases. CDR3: CAWSGGNYYGYTF. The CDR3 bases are TGTGCCTGGAGTGGAGGGAACTACTATGGCTACACCTTC. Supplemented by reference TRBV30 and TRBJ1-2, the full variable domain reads SQTIHQWPATLVQPVGSPLSLECTVEGTSNPNLYWYRQAAGRGLQLLFYSVGIGQISSEVPQNLSASRPQDRQFILSSKKLLLSDSGFYLCAWSGGNYYGYTFGSGTRLTVV.

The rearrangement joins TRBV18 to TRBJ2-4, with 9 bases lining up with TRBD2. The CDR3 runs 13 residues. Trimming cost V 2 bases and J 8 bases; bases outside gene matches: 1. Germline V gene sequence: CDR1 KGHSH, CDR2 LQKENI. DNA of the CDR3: TGTGCCAGCTCACCAGCGGGAGGGGACATTCAGTACTTC. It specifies CASSPAGGDIQYF. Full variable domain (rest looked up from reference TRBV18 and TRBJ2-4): NAGVMQNPRHLVRRRGQEARLRCSPMKGHSHVYWYRQLPEEGLKFMVYLQKENIIDESGMPKERFSAEFPKEGPSILRIQQVVRGDSAAYFCASSPAGGDIQYFGAGTRLSVL.

As DNA, the CDR3 is TGTGCCAGTAGTATTGCGCGGCAGGGGGCTGGGGCCAACGTCCTGACTTTC. It specifies CASSIARQGAGANVLTF. V gene TRBV19 combines with J gene TRBJ2-6, with TRBD1 matching 7 bases. This CDR3 region has 17 residues. V was pared by 3 bases and J by 2 bases, with 7 bases of the junction left unmatched. Germline CDR1 and CDR2: LNHDA and SQIVND (reference sequence).

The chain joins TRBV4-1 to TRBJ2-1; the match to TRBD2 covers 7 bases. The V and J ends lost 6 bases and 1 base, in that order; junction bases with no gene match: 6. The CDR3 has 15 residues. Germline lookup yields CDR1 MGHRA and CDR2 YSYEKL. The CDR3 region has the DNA TGCGCCAGCAGGGACCGGGGGGTATCCTACAATGAGCAGTTCTTC. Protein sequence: CASRDRGVSYNEQFF.

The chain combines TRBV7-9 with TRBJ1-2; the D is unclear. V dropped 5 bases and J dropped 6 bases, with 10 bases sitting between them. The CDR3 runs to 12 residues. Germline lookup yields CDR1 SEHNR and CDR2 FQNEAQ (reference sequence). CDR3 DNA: TGTGCCAGCAGCGCAAACGAGGATGGCTACACCTTC. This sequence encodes CASSANEDGYTF.

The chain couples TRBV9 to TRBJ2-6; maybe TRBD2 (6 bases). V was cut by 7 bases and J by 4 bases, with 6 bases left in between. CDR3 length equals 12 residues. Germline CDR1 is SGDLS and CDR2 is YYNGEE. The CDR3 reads CASAGGANVLTF. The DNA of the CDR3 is TGTGCCAGCGCGGGAGGGGCCAACGTCCTGACTTTC.

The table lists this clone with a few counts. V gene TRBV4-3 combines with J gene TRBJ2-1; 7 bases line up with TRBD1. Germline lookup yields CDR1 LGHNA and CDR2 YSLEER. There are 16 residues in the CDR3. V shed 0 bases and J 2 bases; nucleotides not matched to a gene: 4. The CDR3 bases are TGCGCCAGCAGCCAAGACCACAGGGGTCCCTACAATGAGCAGTTCTTC. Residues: CASSQDHRGPYNEQFF.

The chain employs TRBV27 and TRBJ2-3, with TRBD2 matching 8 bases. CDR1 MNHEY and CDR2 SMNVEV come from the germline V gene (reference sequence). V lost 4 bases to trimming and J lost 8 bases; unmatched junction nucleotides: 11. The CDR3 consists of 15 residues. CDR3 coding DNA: TGTGCCAGCAGTTCCCTAGCGGGCCGGGGTTCTACGCAGTATTTT. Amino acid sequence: CASSSLAGRGSTQYF.

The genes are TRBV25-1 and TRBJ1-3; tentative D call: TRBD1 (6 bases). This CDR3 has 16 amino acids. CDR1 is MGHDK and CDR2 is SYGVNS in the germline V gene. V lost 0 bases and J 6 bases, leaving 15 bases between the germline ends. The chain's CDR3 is CASSEYSRQGKNTIYF. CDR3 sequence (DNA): TGTGCCAGCAGTGAATACTCCCGGCAGGGGAAAAACACCATATATTTT.

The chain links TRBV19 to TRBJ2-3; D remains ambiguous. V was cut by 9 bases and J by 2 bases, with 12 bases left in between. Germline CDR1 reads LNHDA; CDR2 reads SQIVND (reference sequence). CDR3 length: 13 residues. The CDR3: CASQRGYTDTQYF. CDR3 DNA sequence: TGTGCCAGCCAACGCGGTTACACAGATACGCAGTATTTT.

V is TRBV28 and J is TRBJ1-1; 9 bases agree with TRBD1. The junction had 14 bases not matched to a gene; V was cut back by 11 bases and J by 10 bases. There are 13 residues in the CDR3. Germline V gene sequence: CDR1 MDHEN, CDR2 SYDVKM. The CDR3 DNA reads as TGTGCCGGCCTTCCGGGACAGGGTCGGGGAGCTTTCTTT. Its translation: CAGLPGQGRGAFF.

The CDR3 reads CASSLFLTGELFF. The DNA for the CDR3 is TGTGCCAGCAGCTTGTTCCTTACCGGGGAGCTGTTTTTT. The chain recombines TRBV5-4 with TRBJ2-2; the D is unclear. CDR3 length equals 13 residues. Per the germline V gene, CDR1 is SGHNT and CDR2 is YYREEE (reference sequence). The germline V and J ends were trimmed by 1 base and 5 bases, with 6 bases remaining between them. Using reference TRBV5-4 and TRBJ2-2 for the parts outside the CDR3, the full variable domain is ETGVTQSPTHLIKTRGQQVTLRCSSQSGHNTVSWYQQALGQGPQFIFQYYREEENGRGNFPPRFSGLQFPNYSSELNVNALELDDSALYLCASSLFLTGELFFGEGSRLTVL.

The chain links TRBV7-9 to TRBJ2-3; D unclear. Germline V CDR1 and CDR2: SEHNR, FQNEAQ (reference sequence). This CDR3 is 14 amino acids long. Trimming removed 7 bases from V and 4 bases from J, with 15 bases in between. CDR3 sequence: CASNTVTGSDTQYF. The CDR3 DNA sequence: TGTGCCAGCAACACCGTGACTGGGTCAGATACGCAGTATTTT.

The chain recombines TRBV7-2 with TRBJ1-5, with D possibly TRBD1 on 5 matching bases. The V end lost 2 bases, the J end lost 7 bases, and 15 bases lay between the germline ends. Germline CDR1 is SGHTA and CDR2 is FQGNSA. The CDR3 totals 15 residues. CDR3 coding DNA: TGTGCCAGCAGCTTACAAGGGGTAGTTGGGCAGCCCCAGCATTTT. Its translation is CASSLQGVVGQPQHF.

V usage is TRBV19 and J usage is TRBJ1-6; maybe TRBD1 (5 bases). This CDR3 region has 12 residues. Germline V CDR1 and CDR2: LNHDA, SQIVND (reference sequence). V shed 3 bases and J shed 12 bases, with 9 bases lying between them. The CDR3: CASSISGGPLHF. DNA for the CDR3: TGTGCCAGTAGTATTTCCGGGGGACCCCTCCACTTT.

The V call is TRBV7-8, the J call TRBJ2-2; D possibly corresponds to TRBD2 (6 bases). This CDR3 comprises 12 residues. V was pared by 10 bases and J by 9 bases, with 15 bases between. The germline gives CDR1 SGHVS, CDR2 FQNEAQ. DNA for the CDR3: TGTGCCACCCGGCTGGAGGGTAGGGAGCTGTTTTTT. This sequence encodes CATRLEGRELFF.

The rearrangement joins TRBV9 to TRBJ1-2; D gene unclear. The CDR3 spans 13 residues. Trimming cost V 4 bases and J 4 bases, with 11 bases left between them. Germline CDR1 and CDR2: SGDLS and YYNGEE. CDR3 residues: CASSPSGRYGYTF. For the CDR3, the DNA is TGTGCCAGCAGCCCCTCAGGCCGCTATGGCTACACCTTC.

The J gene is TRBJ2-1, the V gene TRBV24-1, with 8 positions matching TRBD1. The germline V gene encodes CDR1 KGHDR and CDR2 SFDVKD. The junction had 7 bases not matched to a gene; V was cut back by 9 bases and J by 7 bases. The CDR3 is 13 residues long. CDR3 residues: CATRGTGGNEQFF. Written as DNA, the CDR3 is TGTGCCACCCGAGGGACAGGAGGGAATGAGCAGTTCTTC.

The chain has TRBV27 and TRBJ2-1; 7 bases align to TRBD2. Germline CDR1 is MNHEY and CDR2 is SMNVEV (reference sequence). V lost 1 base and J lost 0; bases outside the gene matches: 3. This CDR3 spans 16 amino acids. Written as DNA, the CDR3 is TGTGCCAGCAGTTTATACGGCGGGAGCTCCTACAATGAGCAGTTCTTC. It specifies CASSLYGGSSYNEQFF.

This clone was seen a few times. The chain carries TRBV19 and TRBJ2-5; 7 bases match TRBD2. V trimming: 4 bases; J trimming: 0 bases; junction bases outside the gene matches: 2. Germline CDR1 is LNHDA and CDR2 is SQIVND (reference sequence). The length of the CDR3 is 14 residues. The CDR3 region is CASSSGSNQETQYF. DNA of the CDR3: TGTGCCAGTAGTAGCGGGAGCAACCAAGAGACCCAGTACTTC.

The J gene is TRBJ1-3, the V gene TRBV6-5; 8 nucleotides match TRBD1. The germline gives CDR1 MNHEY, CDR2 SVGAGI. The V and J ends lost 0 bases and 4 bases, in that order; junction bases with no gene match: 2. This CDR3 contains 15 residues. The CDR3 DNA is TGTGCCAGCAGTTACTCGACAGGGGCGGGAAACACCATATATTTT. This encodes CASSYSTGAGNTIYF.

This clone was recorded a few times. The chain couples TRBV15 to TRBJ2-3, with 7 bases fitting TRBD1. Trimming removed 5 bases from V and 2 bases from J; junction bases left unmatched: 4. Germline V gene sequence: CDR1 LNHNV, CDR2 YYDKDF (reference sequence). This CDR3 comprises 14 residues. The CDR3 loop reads CATSLDRITDTQYF. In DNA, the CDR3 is TGTGCCACCAGCTTGGACAGGATCACAGATACGCAGTATTTT.

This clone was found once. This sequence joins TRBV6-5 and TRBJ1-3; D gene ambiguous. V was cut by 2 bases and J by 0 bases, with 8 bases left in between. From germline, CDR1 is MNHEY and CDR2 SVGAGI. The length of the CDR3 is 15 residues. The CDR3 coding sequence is TGTGCCAGCAGTTACCGAGGCTTCTCTGGAAACACCATATATTTT. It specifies CASSYRGFSGNTIYF.

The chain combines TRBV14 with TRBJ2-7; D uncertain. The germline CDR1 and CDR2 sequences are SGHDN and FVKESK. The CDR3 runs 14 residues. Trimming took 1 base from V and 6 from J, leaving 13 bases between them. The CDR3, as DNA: TGTGCCAGCAGCCAAGGCTTCCTATCTGGCGAGCAGTACTTC. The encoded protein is CASSQGFLSGEQYF.

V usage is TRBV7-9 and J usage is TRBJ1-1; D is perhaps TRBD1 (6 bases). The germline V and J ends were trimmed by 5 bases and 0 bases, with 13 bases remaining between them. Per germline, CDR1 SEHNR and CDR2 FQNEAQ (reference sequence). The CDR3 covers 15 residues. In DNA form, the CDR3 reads TGTGCCAGCAGCCTAGGGGACATCATGAACACTGAAGCTTTCTTT. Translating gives CASSLGDIMNTEAFF.